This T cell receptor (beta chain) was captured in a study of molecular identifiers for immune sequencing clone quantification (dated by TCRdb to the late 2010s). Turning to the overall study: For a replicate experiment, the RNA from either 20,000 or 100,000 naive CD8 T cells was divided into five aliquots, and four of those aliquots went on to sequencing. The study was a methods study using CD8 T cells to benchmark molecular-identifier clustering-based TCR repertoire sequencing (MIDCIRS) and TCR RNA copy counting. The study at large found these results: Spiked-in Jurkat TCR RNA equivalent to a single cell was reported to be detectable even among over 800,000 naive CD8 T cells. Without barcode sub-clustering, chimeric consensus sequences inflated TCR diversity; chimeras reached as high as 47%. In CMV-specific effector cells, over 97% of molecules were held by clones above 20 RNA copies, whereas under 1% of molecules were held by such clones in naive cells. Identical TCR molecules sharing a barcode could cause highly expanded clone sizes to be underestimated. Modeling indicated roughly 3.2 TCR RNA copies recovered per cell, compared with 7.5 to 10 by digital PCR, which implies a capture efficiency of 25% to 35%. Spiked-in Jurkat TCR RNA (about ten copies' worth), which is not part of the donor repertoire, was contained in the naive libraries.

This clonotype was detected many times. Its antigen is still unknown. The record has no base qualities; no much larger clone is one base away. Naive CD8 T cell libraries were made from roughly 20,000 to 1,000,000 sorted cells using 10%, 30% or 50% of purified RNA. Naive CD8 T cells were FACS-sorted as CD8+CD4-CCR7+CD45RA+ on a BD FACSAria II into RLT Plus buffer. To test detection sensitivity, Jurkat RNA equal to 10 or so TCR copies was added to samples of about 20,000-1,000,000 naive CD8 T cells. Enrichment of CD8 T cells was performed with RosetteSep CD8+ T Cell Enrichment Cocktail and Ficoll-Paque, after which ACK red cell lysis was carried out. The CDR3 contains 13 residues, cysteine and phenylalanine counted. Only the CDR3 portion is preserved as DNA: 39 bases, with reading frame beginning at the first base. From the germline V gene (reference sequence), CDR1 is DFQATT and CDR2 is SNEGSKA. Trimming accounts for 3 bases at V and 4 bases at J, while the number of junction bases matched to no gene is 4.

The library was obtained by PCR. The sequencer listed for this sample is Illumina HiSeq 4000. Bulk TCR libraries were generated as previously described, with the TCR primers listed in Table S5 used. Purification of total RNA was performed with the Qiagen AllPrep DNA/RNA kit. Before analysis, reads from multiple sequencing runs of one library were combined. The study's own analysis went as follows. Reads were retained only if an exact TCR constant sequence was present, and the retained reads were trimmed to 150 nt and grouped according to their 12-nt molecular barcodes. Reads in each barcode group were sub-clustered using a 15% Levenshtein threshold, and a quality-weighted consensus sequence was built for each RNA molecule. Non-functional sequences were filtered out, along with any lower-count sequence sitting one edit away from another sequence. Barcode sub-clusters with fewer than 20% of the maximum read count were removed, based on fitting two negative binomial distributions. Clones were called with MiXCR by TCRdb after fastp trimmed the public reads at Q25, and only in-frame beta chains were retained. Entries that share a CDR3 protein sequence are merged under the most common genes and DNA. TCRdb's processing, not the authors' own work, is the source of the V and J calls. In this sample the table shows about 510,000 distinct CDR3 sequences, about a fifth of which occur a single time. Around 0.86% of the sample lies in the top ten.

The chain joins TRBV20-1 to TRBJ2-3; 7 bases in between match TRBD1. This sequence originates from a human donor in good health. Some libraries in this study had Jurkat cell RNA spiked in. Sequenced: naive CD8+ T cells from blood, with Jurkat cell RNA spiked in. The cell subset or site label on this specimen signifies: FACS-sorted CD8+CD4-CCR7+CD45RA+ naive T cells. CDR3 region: CSARTGSADTQYF. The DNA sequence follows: TGCAGTGCTAGGACAGGGTCTGCAGATACGCAGTATTTT.